The 18 T cell receptor beta chains presented below share a single source sample, sequenced in a study of technical replicates of blood from a handful of donors. Here immunoSEQ multiplex PCR was the method, and the copy in TCRdb shows in-frame clones only, minus some. The sample contains about 56,000 clones, 85% to 95% of which appear only once. The sequencing sample was made of PBMCs. The receptors were sampled from a human donor in good health. Some clones in this sample may be carry-over from other donors' samples.

CDR3 coding DNA: TGTGCCAGCAGTTACATCCTACAGGGTTCACACTCACCCCTCCACTTT. It translates to CASSYILQGSHSPLHF. V is TRBV6-5 and J is TRBJ1-6; D is perhaps TRBD1 (6 bases). Germline CDR1 reads MNHEY; CDR2 reads SVGAGI. The CDR3 has 16 residues. The ends were cut back, 2 bases at V and 10 bases at J, with 18 bases in the middle.

The chain recombines TRBV21-1 with TRBJ1-6. TRBV21-1 represents a pseudogene. This CDR3 spans 17 amino acids. CDR3 bases: TGTGCCAGCAGCAAAGCGGGAACGGGGAATGATAATTCACCCCTCCACTTT. Protein product: CASSKAGTGNDNSPLHF.

V is TRBV29-1 and J is TRBJ2-1; 7 nucleotides agree with TRBD2. V dropped 3 bases and J dropped 7; count of bases not matched to a gene: 15. The CDR3 is 16 residues long. Germline CDR1 is SQVTM and CDR2 is ANQGSEA. The CDR3 DNA sequence: TGCAGCGTTGACTCTGTAATGGGGGGGGGTAGGAATGAGCAGTTCTTC. It yields the protein CSVDSVMGGGRNEQFF.

The chain is built from TRBV7-9 and TRBJ2-7, with 8 bases that match TRBD1. From germline, CDR1 is SEHNR and CDR2 FQNEAQ (reference sequence). The trim removed 5 bases at V and 0 bases at J, leaving 6 bases unmatched. The CDR3 is 15 amino acids. The DNA for the CDR3 is TGTGCCAGCAGCACAGGGGGACACCTCTCCTACGAGCAGTACTTC. It specifies CASSTGGHLSYEQYF.

V and J are TRBV30 and TRBJ2-7, with 7 bases lining up with TRBD1. After removal of 1 base from V and 2 bases from J, the junction contained 8 bases not matched to a gene. Germline V gives CDR1 GTSNPN, CDR2 SVGIG (reference sequence). The CDR3 spans 15 residues. DNA of the CDR3: TGTGCCTGGAGTGGACAGGGAAGGCCTCCCTACGAGCAGTACTTC. Translated: CAWSGQGRPPYEQYF.

The rearrangement uses TRBV9 and TRBJ2-7; possibly TRBD1 for D (6 bases). Trimming took 2 bases from V and 1 from J, leaving 19 bases between them. The CDR3 is made up of 17 amino acids. The germline CDR1 and CDR2 sequences are SGDLS and YYNGEE. As DNA, the CDR3 is TGTGCCAGCAGCGTTTCACTCCCCCAAGGGGGATCCTACGAGCAGTACTTC. Translating it yields CASSVSLPQGGSYEQYF.

The chain links TRBV7-3 to TRBJ2-2; possible D gene TRBD1, 5 bases. The CDR3 spans 12 residues. Per germline, CDR1 SGHTA and CDR2 FQGTGA. Trimming cost V 8 bases and J 5 bases, with 9 bases left between them. As DNA, the CDR3 is TGTGCCAGCTGGTCAGGGACCGGGGAGCTGTTTTTT. This gives the protein CASWSGTGELFF.

The chain uses TRBV6-5 and TRBJ1-4, with 7 nucleotides matching TRBD1. Germline CDR1 MNHEY, CDR2 SVGAGI. Unmatched junction bases numbered 13, after V lost 5 bases and J lost 10 bases. The CDR3 covers 15 residues. CDR3 sequence: CASSLDRVGVGKLFF. The CDR3 coding sequence is TGTGCCAGCAGTCTAGACAGGGTAGGAGTGGGAAAACTGTTTTTT.

J is TRBJ1-5 and V is TRBV5-1; perhaps TRBD1 as D (5 bases). This CDR3 comprises 17 residues. V lost 4 bases and J lost 0, with 17 bases in between. CDR1 is SGHRS, CDR2 YFSETQ, per germline. CDR3 in amino acids: CASSLRPGDSSNQPQHF. For the CDR3, the DNA is TGCGCCAGCAGCCTCCGACCGGGGGATAGTAGCAATCAGCCCCAGCATTTT.

This clone was counted once. The chain employs TRBV18 and TRBJ2-3; a possible D gene is TRBD2 (5 bases). Germline loops: CDR1 KGHSH, CDR2 LQKENI. The ends were cut back, 3 bases at V and 4 bases at J, with 5 bases in the middle. There are 12 residues in the CDR3. CDR3 DNA sequence: TGTGCCAGCTCACCCGGGGCAGATACGCAGTATTTT. It codes for CASSPGADTQYF.

This sequence joins TRBV10-3 and TRBJ1-1; no clear D gene. This CDR3 contains 11 residues. The germline V gene has CDR1 ENHRY and CDR2 SYGVKD. Deletions cut 3 bases from V and 5 bases from J, with 4 bases between. Here the CDR3 DNA reads TGTGCCATCAGTGACGGGACTGAAGCTTTCTTT. Protein product: CAISDGTEAFF.

In DNA, the CDR3 is TGCAGCGTTGATAAGTCGGGGAGGAACACTGAAGCTTTCTTT. Amino acids: CSVDKSGRNTEAFF. The chain links TRBV29-1 to TRBJ1-1; D is ambiguous. CDR3 length: 14 residues. CDR1 and CDR2 from the germline V gene are SQVTM and ANQGSEA. Trimming took off 3 bases at V and 1 base at J, with 12 bases between the two ends.

The chain is built from TRBV29-1 and TRBJ1-2; no clear D gene. Germline-derived CDR1 and CDR2 are SQVTM and ANQGSEA. Trimming cost V 4 bases and J 1 base, with 13 bases left between them. The CDR3 is 14 residues long. CDR3 coding DNA: TGCAGCGTTGGAACCCCTGGGCGTAACTATGGCTACACCTTC. This translates into CSVGTPGRNYGYTF.

The chain recombines TRBV29-1 with TRBJ1-1, with D tentatively TRBD1 (6 bases). The CDR3 contains 16 residues. Trimming removed 3 bases at V and 2 bases at J, with 19 bases between. Germline CDR1 reads SQVTM; CDR2 reads ANQGSEA. CDR3 sequence (DNA): TGCAGCGTTGATGTTCGGGGGGGCGCGGGTAACACTGAAGCTTTCTTT. Protein product: CSVDVRGGAGNTEAFF.

This clone was counted once. This chain uses TRBV27 with TRBJ2-7, with D hard to call. The CDR3 is 12 residues long. CDR1 is MNHEY and CDR2 is SMNVEV in the germline V gene (reference sequence). Trimming took 9 bases from V and 0 from J, leaving 9 bases between them. The CDR3 here is CARVSGSYEQYF. CDR3 nucleotides: TGTGCCAGGGTCTCCGGCTCCTACGAGCAGTACTTC.

The V and J genes are TRBV9 and TRBJ2-6, with a tentative D call TRBD2 (6 bases). This CDR3 is built from 16 residues. Germline V gene data show CDR1 as SGDLS and CDR2 as YYNGEE. V shed 3 bases and J shed 2 bases, with 12 bases lying between them. In DNA form, the CDR3 reads TGTGCCAGCAGCGGGAGGGCCGTTACTGGGGCCAACGTCCTGACTTTC. Amino acids: CASSGRAVTGANVLTF.

The CDR3 DNA sequence: TGTGCCAGCAGCTTAGACAGGATTTCTGGAAACACCATATATTTT. It encodes CASSLDRISGNTIYF. V and J are TRBV7-2 and TRBJ1-3, with D tentatively TRBD1 (5 bases). V shed 1 base and J shed 1 base, with 8 bases lying between them. The CDR3 sequence is 15 residues long. The germline CDR1 and CDR2 sequences are SGHTA and FQGNSA.

This rearrangement joins TRBV9 to TRBJ2-1; 13 nucleotides align to TRBD2. V shed 0 bases, J shed 4 bases, and the junction held 4 bases outside the gene matches. CDR3 size: 17 residues. Germline loops: CDR1 SGDLS, CDR2 YYNGEE. The chain's CDR3 is CASSVGLAGGRYNEQFF. CDR3 nucleotides: TGTGCCAGCAGCGTAGGACTAGCGGGGGGAAGGTACAATGAGCAGTTCTTC.